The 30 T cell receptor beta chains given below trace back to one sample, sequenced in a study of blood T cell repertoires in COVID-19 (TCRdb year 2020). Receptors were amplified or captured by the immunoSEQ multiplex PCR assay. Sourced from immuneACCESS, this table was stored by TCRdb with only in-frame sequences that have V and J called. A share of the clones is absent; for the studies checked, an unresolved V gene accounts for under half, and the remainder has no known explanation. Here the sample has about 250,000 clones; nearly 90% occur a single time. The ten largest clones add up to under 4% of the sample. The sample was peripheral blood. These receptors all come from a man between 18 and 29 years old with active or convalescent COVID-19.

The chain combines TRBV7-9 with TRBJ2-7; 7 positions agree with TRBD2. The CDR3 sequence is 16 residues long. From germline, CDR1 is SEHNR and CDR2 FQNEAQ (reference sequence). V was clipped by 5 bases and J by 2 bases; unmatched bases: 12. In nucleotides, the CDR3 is TGTGCCAGCAGCCCCCGAGCGGGATTGCCCCCCTACGAGCAGTACTTC. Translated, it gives CASSPRAGLPPYEQYF.

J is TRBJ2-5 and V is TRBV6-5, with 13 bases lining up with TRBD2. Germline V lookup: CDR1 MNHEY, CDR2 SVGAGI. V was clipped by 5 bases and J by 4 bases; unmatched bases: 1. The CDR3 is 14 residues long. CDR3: CASSRLAGGETQYF. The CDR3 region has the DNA TGTGCCAGCAGTCGACTAGCGGGAGGAGAGACCCAGTACTTC.

CDR3 nucleotides: TGTGCCAGCTCACCAACGGGGGGAAACATTCAGTACTTC. Its protein product is CASSPTGGNIQYF. The gene calls are TRBV18 and TRBJ2-4; 7 bases line up with TRBD2. The CDR3 covers 13 residues. V shed 2 bases and J 6 bases; nucleotides not matched to a gene: 1. CDR1 KGHSH and CDR2 LQKENI come from the germline V gene.

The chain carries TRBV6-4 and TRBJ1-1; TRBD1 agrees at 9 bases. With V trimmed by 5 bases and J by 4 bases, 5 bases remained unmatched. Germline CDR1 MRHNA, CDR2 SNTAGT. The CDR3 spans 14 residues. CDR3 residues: CASSIGQGSTEAFF. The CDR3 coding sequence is TGTGCCAGCAGTATAGGACAGGGGAGCACTGAAGCTTTCTTT.

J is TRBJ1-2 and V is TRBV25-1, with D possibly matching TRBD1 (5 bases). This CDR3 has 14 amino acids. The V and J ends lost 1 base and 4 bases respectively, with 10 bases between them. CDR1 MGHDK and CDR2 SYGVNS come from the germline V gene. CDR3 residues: CASSEWGVSYGYTF. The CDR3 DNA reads TGTGCCAGCAGTGAATGGGGCGTCAGCTATGGCTACACCTTC.

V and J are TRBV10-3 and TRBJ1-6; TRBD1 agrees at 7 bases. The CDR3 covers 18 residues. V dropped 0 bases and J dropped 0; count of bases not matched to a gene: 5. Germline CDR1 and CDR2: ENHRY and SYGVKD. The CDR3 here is CAISESSGQSSYNSPLHF. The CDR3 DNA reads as TGTGCCATCAGTGAGTCATCGGGACAGAGCTCCTATAATTCACCCCTCCACTTT.

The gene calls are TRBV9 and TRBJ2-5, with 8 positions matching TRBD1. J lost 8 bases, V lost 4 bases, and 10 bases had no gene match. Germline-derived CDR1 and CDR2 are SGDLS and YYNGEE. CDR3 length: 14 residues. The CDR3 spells CASSRGTGEQTQYF. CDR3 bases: TGTGCCAGCAGCCGGGGGACAGGTGAACAAACCCAGTACTTC.

Here the CDR3 DNA reads TGTGCCACCAGTGCCGGGACAGGGGGCGGTCAGCCCCAGCATTTT. It codes for CATSAGTGGGQPQHF. The chain links TRBV24-1 to TRBJ1-5; 12 nucleotides agree with TRBD1. The germline V gene encodes CDR1 KGHDR and CDR2 SFDVKD. Trimming removed 5 bases from V and 6 bases from J; junction bases left unmatched: 4. CDR3 length: 15 residues.

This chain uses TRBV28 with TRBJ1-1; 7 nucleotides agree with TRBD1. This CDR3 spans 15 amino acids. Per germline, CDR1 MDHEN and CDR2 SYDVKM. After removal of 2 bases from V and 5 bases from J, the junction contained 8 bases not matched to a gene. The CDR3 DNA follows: TGTGCCAGCAGTTTACAGAGAGGGGGCAGGACTGAAGCTTTCTTT. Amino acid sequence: CASSLQRGGRTEAFF.

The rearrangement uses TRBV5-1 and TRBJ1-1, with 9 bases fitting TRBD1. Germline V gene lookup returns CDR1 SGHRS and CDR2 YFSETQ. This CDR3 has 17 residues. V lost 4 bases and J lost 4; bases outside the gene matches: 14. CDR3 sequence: CASSKGPGQGWGTEAFF. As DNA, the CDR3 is TGCGCCAGCAGCAAGGGACCGGGACAGGGATGGGGCACTGAAGCTTTCTTT.

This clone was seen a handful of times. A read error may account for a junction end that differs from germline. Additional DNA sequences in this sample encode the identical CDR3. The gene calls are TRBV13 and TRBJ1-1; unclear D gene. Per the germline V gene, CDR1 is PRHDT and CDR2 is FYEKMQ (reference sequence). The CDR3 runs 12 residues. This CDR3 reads CASSLGRTEAFF. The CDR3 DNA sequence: TGTGCCAGCAGTTTAGGTAGAACTGAAGCTTTCTTT.

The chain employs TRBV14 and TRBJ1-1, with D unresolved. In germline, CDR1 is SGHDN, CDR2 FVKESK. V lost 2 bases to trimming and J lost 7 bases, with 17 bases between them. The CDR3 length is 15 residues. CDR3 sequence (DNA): TGTGCCAGCAGCCAAAGGGTGGCGACTATTTTTGAAGCTTTCTTT. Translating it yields CASSQRVATIFEAFF.

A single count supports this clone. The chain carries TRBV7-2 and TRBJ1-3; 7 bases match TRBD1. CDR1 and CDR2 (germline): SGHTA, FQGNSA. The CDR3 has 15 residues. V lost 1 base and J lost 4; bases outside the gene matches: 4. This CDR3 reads CASSLGGGYGNTIYF. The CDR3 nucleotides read TGTGCCAGCAGCTTAGGAGGGGGCTACGGAAACACCATATATTTT.

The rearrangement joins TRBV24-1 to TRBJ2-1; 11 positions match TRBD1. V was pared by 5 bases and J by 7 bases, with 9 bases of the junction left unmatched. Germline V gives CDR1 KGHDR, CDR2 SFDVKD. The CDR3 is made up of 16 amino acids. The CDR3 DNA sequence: TGTGCCACCAGTGCCACGGGACAGGGGGAGGGAAATGAGCAGTTCTTC. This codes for CATSATGQGEGNEQFF.

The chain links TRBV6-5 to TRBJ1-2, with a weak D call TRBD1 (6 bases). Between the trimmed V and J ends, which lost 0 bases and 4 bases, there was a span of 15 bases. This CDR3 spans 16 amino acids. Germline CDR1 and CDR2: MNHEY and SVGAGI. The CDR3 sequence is CASSYSIGGGGYGYTF. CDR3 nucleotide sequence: TGTGCCAGCAGTTACTCGATTGGGGGCGGGGGCTATGGCTACACCTTC.

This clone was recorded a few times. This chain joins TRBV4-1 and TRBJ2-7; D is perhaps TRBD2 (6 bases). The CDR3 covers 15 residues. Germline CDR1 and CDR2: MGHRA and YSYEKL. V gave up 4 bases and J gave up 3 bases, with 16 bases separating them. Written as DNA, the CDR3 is TGCGCCAGCAGCCCCCTTTTGGGAGGAAACTACGAGCAGTACTTC. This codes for CASSPLLGGNYEQYF.

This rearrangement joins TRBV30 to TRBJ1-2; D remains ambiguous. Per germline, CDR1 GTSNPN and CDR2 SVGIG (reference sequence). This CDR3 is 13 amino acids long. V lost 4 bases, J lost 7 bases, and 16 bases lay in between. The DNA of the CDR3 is TGTGCCTGGAACACCCGGCTAGATATTGGCTACACCTTC. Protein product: CAWNTRLDIGYTF. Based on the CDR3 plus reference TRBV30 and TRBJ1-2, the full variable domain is SQTIHQWPATLVQPVGSPLSLECTVEGTSNPNLYWYRQAAGRGLQLLFYSVGIGQISSEVPQNLSASRPQDRQFILSSKKLLLSDSGFYLCAWNTRLDIGYTFGSGTRLTVV.

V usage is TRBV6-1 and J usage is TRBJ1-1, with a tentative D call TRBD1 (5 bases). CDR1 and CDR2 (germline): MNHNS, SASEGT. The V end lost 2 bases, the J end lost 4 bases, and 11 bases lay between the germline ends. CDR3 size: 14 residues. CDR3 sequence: CASSEPGRITEAFF. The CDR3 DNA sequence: TGTGCCAGCAGTGAACCAGGGCGGATCACTGAAGCTTTCTTT.

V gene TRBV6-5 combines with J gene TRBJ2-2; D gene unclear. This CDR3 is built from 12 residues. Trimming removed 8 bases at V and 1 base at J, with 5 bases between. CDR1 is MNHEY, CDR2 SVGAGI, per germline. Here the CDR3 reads CASRGNTGELFF. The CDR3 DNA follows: TGTGCCAGCCGAGGGAACACCGGGGAGCTGTTTTTT.

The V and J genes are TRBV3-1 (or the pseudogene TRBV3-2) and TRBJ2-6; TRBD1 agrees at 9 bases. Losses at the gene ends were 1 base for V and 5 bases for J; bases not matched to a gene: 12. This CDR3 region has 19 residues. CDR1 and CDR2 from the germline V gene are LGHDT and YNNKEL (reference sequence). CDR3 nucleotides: TGTGCCAGCAGCCAAGGGGGGGGACAGGGTAATATTTGGGCCAACGTCCTGACTTTC. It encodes CASSQGGGQGNIWANVLTF.

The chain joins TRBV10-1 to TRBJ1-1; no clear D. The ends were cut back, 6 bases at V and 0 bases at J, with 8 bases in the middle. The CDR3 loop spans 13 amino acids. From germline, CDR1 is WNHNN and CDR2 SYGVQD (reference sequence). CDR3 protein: CASRAAMNTEAFF. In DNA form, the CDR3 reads TGCGCCAGCAGGGCTGCAATGAACACTGAAGCTTTCTTT.

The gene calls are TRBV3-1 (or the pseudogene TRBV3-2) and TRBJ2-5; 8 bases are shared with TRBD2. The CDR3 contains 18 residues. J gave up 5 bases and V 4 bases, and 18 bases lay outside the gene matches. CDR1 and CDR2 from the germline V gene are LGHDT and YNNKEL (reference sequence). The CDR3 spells CASSPWLLAGLLEETQYF. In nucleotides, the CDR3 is TGTGCCAGCAGCCCTTGGCTGCTAGCGGGTCTATTGGAGGAGACCCAGTACTTC.

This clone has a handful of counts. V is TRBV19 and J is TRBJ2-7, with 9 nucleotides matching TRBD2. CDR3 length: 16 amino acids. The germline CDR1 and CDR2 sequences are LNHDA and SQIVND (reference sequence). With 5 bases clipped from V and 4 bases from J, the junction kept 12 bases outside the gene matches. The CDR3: CASSGRSGRTGYEQYF. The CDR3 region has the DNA TGTGCCAGTAGTGGGCGGAGCGGGAGGACCGGTTACGAGCAGTACTTC.

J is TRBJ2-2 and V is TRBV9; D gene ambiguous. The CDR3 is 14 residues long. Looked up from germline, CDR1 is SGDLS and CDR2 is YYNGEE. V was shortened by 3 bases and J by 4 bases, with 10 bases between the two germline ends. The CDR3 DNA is TGTGCCAGCAGCGCTCGACTGGGCACCGGGGAGCTGTTTTTT. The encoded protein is CASSARLGTGELFF.

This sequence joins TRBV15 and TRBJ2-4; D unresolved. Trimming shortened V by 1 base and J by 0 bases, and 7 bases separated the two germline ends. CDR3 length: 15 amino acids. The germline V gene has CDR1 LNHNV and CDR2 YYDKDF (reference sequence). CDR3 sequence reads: CATSRVALAKNIQYF. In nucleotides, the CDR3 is TGTGCCACCAGCAGAGTGGCCTTAGCCAAAAACATTCAGTACTTC.

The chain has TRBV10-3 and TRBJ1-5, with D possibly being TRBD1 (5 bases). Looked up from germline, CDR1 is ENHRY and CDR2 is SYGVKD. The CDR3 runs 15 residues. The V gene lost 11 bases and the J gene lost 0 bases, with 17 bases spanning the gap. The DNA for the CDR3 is TGTGCCCGCTGCGGGGGTCAGGATAGCAATCAGCCCCAGCATTTT. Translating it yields CARCGGQDSNQPQHF.

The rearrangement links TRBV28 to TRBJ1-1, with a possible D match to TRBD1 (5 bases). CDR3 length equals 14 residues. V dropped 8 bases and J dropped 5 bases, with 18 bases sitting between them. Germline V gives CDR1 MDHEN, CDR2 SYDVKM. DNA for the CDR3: TGTGCCAGCCCTCCAAAGGGCGGGGCTACTGAAGCTTTCTTT. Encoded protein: CASPPKGGATEAFF.

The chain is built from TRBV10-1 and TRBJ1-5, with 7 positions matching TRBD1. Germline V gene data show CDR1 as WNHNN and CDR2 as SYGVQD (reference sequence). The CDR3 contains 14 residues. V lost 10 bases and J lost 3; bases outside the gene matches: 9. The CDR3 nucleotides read TGCGCCACCCCAACAGGGGTCTACAATCAGCCCCAGCATTTT. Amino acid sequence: CATPTGVYNQPQHF.

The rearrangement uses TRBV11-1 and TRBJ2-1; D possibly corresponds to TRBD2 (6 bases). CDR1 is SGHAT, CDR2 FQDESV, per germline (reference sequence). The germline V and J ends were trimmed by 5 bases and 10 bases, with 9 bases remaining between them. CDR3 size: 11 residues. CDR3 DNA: TGTGCCAGCAGCAATCGGGGGGAGCAGTTCTTC. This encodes CASSNRGEQFF.

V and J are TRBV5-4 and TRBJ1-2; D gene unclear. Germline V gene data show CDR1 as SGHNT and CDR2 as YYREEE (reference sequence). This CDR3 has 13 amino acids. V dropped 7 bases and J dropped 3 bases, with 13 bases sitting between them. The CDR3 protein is CASSLVDDYGYTF. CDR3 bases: TGTGCCAGCTCACTGGTTGATGACTATGGCTACACCTTC.